This TCR beta chain was found in a study of metastatic and nonmetastatic thyroid tumors. Study-wide background: Repertoire data that came from the blood and tumor or nodule tissue of malignant and benign thyroid patients were compared.

Trimming shortened V by 1 base and J by 5 bases, and 8 bases separated the two germline ends. This CDR3 has 13 residues. Germline lookup yields CDR1 SGHRS and CDR2 YFSETQ. Findings and caveats of the study: Benign nodules were reported to have significantly lower TCR beta diversity than malignant thyroid tumors, in blood and tumor.

TCRdb reanalyzed the PCR reads with MiXCR. This sample has under 45,000 clones, with 18% found just once. This clone was counted many times. The antigen is not known. None of the patients had undergone any treatment ahead of thyroid surgery. The chain joins TRBV5-1 to TRBJ2-3; D might be TRBD1 (5 bases). The source of this sequence is a female donor with papillary thyroid cancer or a benign thyroid nodule (not recorded which). Some clones in this sample may be carry-over from other donors' samples. The source material was tumor tissue. The CDR3 here is CASSLRGLDTQYF. CDR3 DNA sequence: TGCGCCAGCAGCTTGAGGGGTTTAGATACGCAGTATTTT.